This T cell receptor (beta chain) was found in a study of STAT3 mutations in large granular lymphocyte leukemia. On the study more broadly: Roughly half of the longitudinally sequenced T-LGLL patients carried detectable canonical activating STAT3 mutations. Roughly 40% of treated T-LGLL patients showed hematologic response to immunosuppression. Study observations and caveats: At least one immunodominant TCR beta clonotype appeared in every T-cell large granular lymphocyte leukemia patient.

As for this clone: Antigen specificity is unknown.

Germline V gene data show CDR1 as LGHNA and CDR2 as YNFKEQ. With 0 bases removed from V and 4 bases from J, the gap between germline ends came to 6 bases. The CDR3 length is 13 residues. Clones were read by immunoSEQ multiplex PCR, and TCRdb kept only the in-frame ones, dropping some. Of 30,000 to 40,000 clones listed, around 87% were seen once; the top ten hold roughly an eighth. This chain links TRBV4-2 with TRBJ1-2; D uncertain. This receptor was identified in a man in his 60s with T-cell large granular lymphocyte leukemia. Some clones in this sample may be carry-over from other donors' samples. Sequences were obtained from peripheral blood mononuclear cells. The CDR3 DNA sequence: TGTGCCAGCAGCCAAGAGTTGTCCTATGGCTACACCTTC. This codes for CASSQELSYGYTF.